This TCR beta chain was retrieved from a study of early T cells in non-severe SARS-CoV-2 infection. TCRdb reanalysed the 5' RACE reads using MiXCR and keeps one entry per CDR3 protein. The table lists 85,000 to 100,000 distinct CDR3 sequences, approximately 10% of them singletons. This clonotype has at least ten counts. Trimming pared 11 bases from V and 6 bases from J, leaving 19 bases between. Germline values: CDR1 LNHDA, CDR2 SQIVND (reference sequence). The CDR3 sequence is 13 residues long. The TCR sequence derives from an adult who was a healthcare worker with PCR-confirmed SARS-CoV-2 infection or an uninfected control (not recorded which). This sequence joins TRBV19 and TRBJ1-2, with D hard to call. Here the sequenced sample was whole blood, taken at baseline. The CDR3 spells CAVNPGGYDGYTF. CDR3 coding DNA: TGTGCCGTAAACCCGGGAGGCTATGATGGCTACACCTTC. Full variable domain (remainder filled in from reference TRBV19 and TRBJ1-2): DGGITQSPKYLFRKEGQNVTLSCEQNLNHDAMYWYRQDPGQGLRLIYYSQIVNDFQKGDIAEGYSVSREKKESFPLTVTSAQKNPTAFYLCAVNPGGYDGYTFGSGTRLTVV.